These 23 T cell receptor beta chains came from one sample sequenced in a study of shared clonotypes between healthy human individuals. Clones were read by immunoSEQ multiplex PCR, and TCRdb kept only the in-frame ones, dropping some. The repertoire includes 2,500,000 or so clones, around 90% of them detected once, and about 0.13% sits in the top ten. Sequencing was done on a sample of naive CD4+ T cells sorted from blood. Indicated subset: CD45RA+ positively selected. The receptors come from a man aged 18 to 30 in good health.

V is TRBV5-1 and J is TRBJ1-2, with D unclear. Germline CDR1 is SGHRS and CDR2 is YFSETQ. Trimming pared 0 bases from V and 8 bases from J, leaving 5 bases between. CDR3 length: 11 amino acids. CDR3 residues: CASSLEAGYTF. CDR3 DNA sequence: TGCGCCAGCAGCTTGGAAGCGGGCTACACCTTC. The full variable domain, its missing parts supplied by reference TRBV5-1 and TRBJ1-2, is KAGVTQTPRYLIKTRGQQVTLSCSPISGHRSVSWYQQTPGQGLQFLFEYFSETQRNKGNFPGRFSGRQFSNSRSEMNVSTLELGDSALYLCASSLEAGYTFGSGTRLTVV.

The chain employs TRBV7-2 and TRBJ2-7, with 10 bases fitting TRBD1. Germline CDR1 and CDR2: SGHTA and FQGNSA. V dropped 2 bases and J dropped 2; count of bases not matched to a gene: 3. This CDR3 is built from 15 residues. The CDR3 sequence: CASSLRQGAAYEQYF. CDR3 nucleotide sequence: TGTGCCAGCAGCTTAAGACAGGGGGCGGCCTACGAGCAGTACTTC. The full variable domain, in which reference TRBV7-2 and TRBJ2-7 provide the parts outside the CDR3, is GAGVSQSPSNKVTEKGKDVELRCDPISGHTALYWYRQSLGQGLEFLIYFQGNSAPDKSGLPSDRFSAERTGGSVSTLTIQRTQQEDSAVYLCASSLRQGAAYEQYFGPGTRLTVT.

The CDR3 DNA is TGTGCCAGCAGTCCTGACTGGACTCGGGGGGCAGATACGCAGTATTTT. Amino acid sequence: CASSPDWTRGADTQYF. J is TRBJ2-3 and V is TRBV6-4; 7 nucleotides line up with TRBD2. Germline V CDR1 and CDR2: MRHNA, SNTAGT. J gave up 4 bases and V 5 bases, and 12 bases lay outside the gene matches. The CDR3 runs to 16 residues.

This chain links TRBV6-5 with TRBJ2-2; a weak D match, TRBD2 (6 bases). CDR1 is MNHEY and CDR2 is SVGAGI in the germline V gene. Trimming removed 1 base from V and 5 bases from J, with 8 bases in between. This CDR3 is 14 amino acids long. The CDR3 DNA follows: TGTGCCAGCAGTTACTGGAGGGGAACCGGGGAGCTGTTTTTT. It specifies CASSYWRGTGELFF.

This clone has just one count. CDR3 residues: CAINRQGWGANYGYTF. The CDR3 coding sequence is TGTGCCATCAATCGACAGGGATGGGGGGCTAACTATGGCTACACCTTC. The chain recombines TRBV10-3 with TRBJ1-2, with TRBD1 identical over 7 bases. The CDR3 consists of 16 residues. CDR1 ENHRY and CDR2 SYGVKD come from the germline V gene. The V segment lost 7 bases and the J segment 0 bases; nucleotides outside the gene matches: 11.

The chain uses TRBV5-1 and TRBJ1-5, with D maybe TRBD1 (5 bases). The CDR3 is made up of 14 amino acids. V was trimmed by 2 bases and J by 10 bases, leaving 16 bases between them. Germline V gene lookup returns CDR1 SGHRS and CDR2 YFSETQ. CDR3 in DNA: TGCGCCAGCAGCTTAACCGGGACTGAGACACCCCAGCATTTT. It translates to CASSLTGTETPQHF.

The V call is TRBV5-1, the J call TRBJ2-3; D unclear. The length of the CDR3 is 15 residues. Trimming stripped 7 bases from V and 3 bases from J, with 18 bases between. Germline CDR1 reads SGHRS; CDR2 reads YFSETQ. The CDR3 loop is CASSPLGLGTDTQYF. Here the CDR3 DNA reads TGCGCCAGCTCCCCCCTCGGGTTAGGGACAGATACGCAGTATTTT.

The chain combines TRBV9 with TRBJ2-2, with unresolved D. Trimming stripped 4 bases from V and 7 bases from J, with 14 bases between. Germline V gives CDR1 SGDLS, CDR2 YYNGEE. This CDR3 has 14 amino acids. The CDR3 loop reads CASSTQWVGGELFF. Here the CDR3 DNA reads TGTGCCAGCAGCACCCAATGGGTCGGCGGGGAGCTGTTTTTT.

The CDR3 spells CAINDLPGGEKLFF. CDR3 bases: TGTGCCATCAACGATCTGCCCGGAGGGGAAAAACTGTTTTTT. The chain links TRBV10-3 to TRBJ1-4, with D unclear. The CDR3 loop spans 14 amino acids. Trimming removed 7 bases from V and 8 bases from J, with 17 bases in between. Per germline, CDR1 ENHRY and CDR2 SYGVKD.

V is TRBV7-9 and J is TRBJ1-5; D may be TRBD1 (6 bases). The V end lost 5 bases, the J end lost 1 base, and 21 bases lay between the germline ends. The CDR3 sequence is 18 residues long. CDR1 and CDR2 (germline): SEHNR, FQNEAQ (reference sequence). CDR3 nucleotide sequence: TGTGCCAGCAGCCCTGGACAGACTGCCGGTTCGAGCAATCAGCCCCAGCATTTT. Translated: CASSPGQTAGSSNQPQHF. Based on the CDR3 plus reference TRBV7-9 and TRBJ1-5, the full variable domain is DTGVSQNPRHKITKRGQNVTFRCDPISEHNRLYWYRQTLGQGPEFLTYFQNEAQLEKSRLLSDRFSAERPKGSFSTLEIQRTEQGDSAMYLCASSPGQTAGSSNQPQHFGDGTRLSIL.

The rearrangement joins TRBV7-2 to TRBJ2-1; 12 positions match TRBD2. CDR3 length equals 19 residues. Per the germline V gene, CDR1 is SGHTA and CDR2 is FQGNSA. The V and J ends lost 5 bases and 0 bases, in that order; junction bases with no gene match: 11. Here the CDR3 reads CASSPIRTSGVNSYNEQFF. The CDR3 nucleotides are TGTGCCAGCAGCCCCATCCGGACTAGCGGGGTAAACTCCTACAATGAGCAGTTCTTC.

The rearrangement joins TRBV10-3 to TRBJ2-3; possible D gene TRBD2, 5 bases. The CDR3 consists of 15 residues. V was pared by 6 bases and J by 0 bases, with 13 bases between. CDR1 is ENHRY, CDR2 SYGVKD, per germline. The CDR3 sequence is CAISPSGTSTDTQYF. The DNA for the CDR3 is TGTGCCATCAGCCCAAGCGGTACTAGCACAGATACGCAGTATTTT.

The chain links TRBV6-6 to TRBJ1-4; 7 bases match TRBD1. V lost 2 bases, J lost 6 bases, and 6 bases stayed unmatched. This CDR3 spans 15 amino acids. CDR1 is MNHNY, CDR2 SVGAGI, per germline (reference sequence). CDR3 in DNA: TGTGCCAGCAGTTACACGGGGACAGCCCATGAAAAACTGTTTTTT. Its translation: CASSYTGTAHEKLFF.

The V gene is TRBV5-6, the J gene TRBJ2-3; D might be TRBD1 (5 bases). The CDR3 contains 13 residues. V lost 5 bases, J lost 0 bases, and 7 bases lay in between. In germline, CDR1 is SGHDT, CDR2 YYEEEE. This chain's CDR3 is CASRRQSTDTQYF. In DNA, the CDR3 is TGTGCCAGCAGACGACAGAGCACAGATACGCAGTATTTT.

This clone occurred once. J is TRBJ1-6 and V is TRBV5-3; no clear D gene. TRBV5-3 is annotated as an ORF whose role is uncertain. The CDR3 covers 16 residues. Trimming left V 0 bases short and J 8 bases short, with 15 bases between. CDR3 amino acids: CARSLAYLGGDSPLHF. The CDR3 DNA is TGTGCCAGAAGCTTGGCCTACTTAGGAGGTGATTCACCCCTCCACTTT.

The rearrangement links TRBV15 to TRBJ2-3, with 8 positions matching TRBD2. Germline V gene data show CDR1 as LNHNV and CDR2 as YYDKDF (reference sequence). This CDR3 contains 18 residues. J was trimmed by 3 bases and V by 3 bases; bases with no gene match: 14. The CDR3 loop is CATSSPPRIAGRTDTQYF. The CDR3 DNA is TGTGCCACCAGCAGCCCACCTAGGATAGCGGGAAGGACAGATACGCAGTATTTT.

This clone appeared a few times. The J gene is TRBJ1-5, the V gene TRBV28; 10 bases map to TRBD1. CDR3 length equals 16 residues. Germline values: CDR1 MDHEN, CDR2 SYDVKM. With V trimmed by 5 bases and J by 6 bases, 10 bases remained unmatched. The CDR3 region has the DNA TGTGCCAGCAGTGCCGGGACAGGGGACCGGGGTCAGCCCCAGCATTTT. Encoded protein: CASSAGTGDRGQPQHF.

This clone showed up just once. The sample contains more than one DNA sequence encoding this CDR3. The chain employs TRBV6-1 and TRBJ1-6, with 7 bases identical to TRBD1. Germline CDR1 is MNHNS and CDR2 is SASEGT. The CDR3 has 13 residues. V shed 6 bases and J 6 bases; nucleotides not matched to a gene: 2. The CDR3 DNA follows: TGTGCCAGCAGCCGGGACAGTAATTCACCCCTCCACTTT. Protein product: CASSRDSNSPLHF.

The chain couples TRBV5-4 to TRBJ1-6; D possibly corresponds to TRBD1 (5 bases). This CDR3 region has 15 residues. V was cut by 5 bases and J by 5 bases, with 14 bases left in between. CDR1 and CDR2 from the germline V gene are SGHNT and YYREEE (reference sequence). The CDR3 bases are TGTGCCAGCAGGTGGGAGGGGAAGAATAATTCACCCCTCCACTTT. Its protein product is CASRWEGKNNSPLHF.

This chain joins TRBV9 and TRBJ1-1, with D maybe TRBD1 (5 bases). This CDR3 is 17 amino acids long. V shed 0 bases and J shed 4 bases, with 19 bases lying between them. Germline V gives CDR1 SGDLS, CDR2 YYNGEE. The CDR3 DNA is TGTGCCAGCAGCGTAGGGGGCCCTTCTAACTTGGGCACTGAAGCTTTCTTT. Translating gives CASSVGGPSNLGTEAFF.

As to this clone: This specimen includes other DNA sequences encoding the same CDR3. The rearrangement links TRBV5-6 to TRBJ2-1; 9 bases line up with TRBD1. Germline CDR1 SGHDT, CDR2 YYEEEE. The CDR3 consists of 15 residues. The trim removed 0 bases at V and 4 bases at J, leaving 2 bases unmatched. CDR3 protein: CASSLAGQGYNEQFF. CDR3 in DNA: TGTGCCAGCAGCTTGGCGGGACAGGGATACAATGAGCAGTTCTTC.

In this sample, this clone turned up once. CDR3 amino acids: CAWSVGPTGQGNEKLFF. CDR3 in DNA: TGTGCCTGGAGTGTAGGGCCCACGGGGCAGGGCAATGAAAAACTGTTTTTT. The J gene is TRBJ1-4, the V gene TRBV30; D is perhaps TRBD1 (5 bases). Trimming shortened V by 0 bases and J by 5 bases, and 19 bases separated the two germline ends. From germline, CDR1 is GTSNPN and CDR2 SVGIG (reference sequence). CDR3 size: 17 residues.

This chain joins TRBV6-6 and TRBJ2-7; a possible D gene is TRBD2 (5 bases). The CDR3 consists of 14 residues. V was clipped by 4 bases and J by 2 bases, with 12 bases between them. Germline values: CDR1 MNHNY, CDR2 SVGAGI (reference sequence). CDR3 sequence reads: CASSLAQVPYEQYF. CDR3 bases: TGTGCCAGCAGTTTAGCGCAGGTTCCCTACGAGCAGTACTTC.